This T cell receptor beta chain was obtained from a study of blood T cell repertoires in COVID-19. Across the study: The analysed material was cDNA or gDNA that came from T cells, B-cell-depleted T cells, or PBMCs.

There are 14 residues in the CDR3. V was trimmed by 1 base and J by 4 bases, leaving 10 bases between them. Germline lookup yields CDR1 LNHDA and CDR2 SQIVND (reference sequence). The assay was immunoSEQ multiplex PCR, and TCRdb's table has in-frame clones only and misses some. Found here are 250,000 or so clones, around nine tenths of them singletons; the top ten hold almost 2%. This chain connects TRBV19 to TRBJ1-2; D is ambiguous. This TCR was recovered from a man under 40 with active or convalescent COVID-19. Specimen: peripheral blood. CDR3: CASSIVFTAYGYTF. The CDR3 DNA reads as TGTGCCAGTAGTATAGTTTTCACAGCCTATGGCTACACCTTC.